Included here is one T cell receptor (beta chain) sequence, with context. The target antigen is unknown. Assay used: immunoSEQ multiplex PCR; TCRdb lists only in-frame clones, some missing. The sample carries over 90,000 clones, roughly 87% recorded once. The data are from a study of identifying expanded T cells in peripheral blood. Whole-study findings and limits: Differentially abundant clones: roughly 1.2 between replicates, 16.4 at roughly 15 days, around 19 at four. Variance in clone template counts between approximately 2-week samples significantly increased with total template count across all healthy donors.

From germline, CDR1 is MNHEY and CDR2 SMNVEV (reference sequence). The CDR3 consists of 15 residues. V lost 2 bases, J lost 0 bases, and 10 bases lay in between. Material for sequencing was blood. This sequence joins TRBV27 and TRBJ1-1, with D hard to call. The origin of this receptor is a person between 18 and 70 years old in good health. The CDR3, as DNA: TGTGCCAGCAGTTTAATTCCCCGTATGAACACTGAAGCTTTCTTT. Protein sequence: CASSLIPRMNTEAFF.